The clone carrying this T cell receptor beta chain has only one observation. Its target is unknown. The data were produced by immunoSEQ multiplex PCR, yet TCRdb's version contains in-frame clones alone and is incomplete. The table lists 2 million to 2.5 million clones, approximately 94% of them singletons. These data come from a study of shared clonotypes between healthy human individuals. Regarding the study as a whole: Across a handful of donors, naive CD4 shared around 5%, naive CD8 more than 3%, memory CD4 over 2%, memory CD8 0.4%. Few donors restricted represented genetic and exposure-history diversity.

The CDR3 length is 14 residues. Germline trimming cut 1 base from V and 10 bases from J; bases unmatched to any gene: 10. The V gene's germline CDR1 is SGDLS and CDR2 YYNGEE. The sequencing input was naive CD4+ T cells sorted from blood. Indicated subset: CD45RA+ positively selected. This TCR was recovered from a man younger than 30 in good health. This sequence joins TRBV9 and TRBJ2-5; 7 positions match TRBD1. CDR3 loop: CASSVSTGDRIQYF. Here the CDR3 DNA reads TGTGCCAGCAGCGTATCAACAGGGGATCGTATCCAGTACTTC.